Described below is a single T cell receptor (beta chain) sequence and its context. This record comes from a study of CD8 T cells in Susac syndrome. The length of the CDR3 is 14 residues. Germline V gives CDR1 MRHNA, CDR2 SNTAGT. V lost 6 bases and J lost 6, with 15 bases in between. The RNA, roughly 0.45 to 1 ug, was put through reverse transcription using random hexamers. TCRdb recomputed calls from the immunoSEQ multiplex PCR reads with MiXCR, one row per CDR3 protein. This table holds 100,000 to 150,000 distinct CDR3 sequences, roughly 76% found once. The sample was CD8+ T cells from PBMCs. This chain joins TRBV6-4 and TRBJ2-1, with D possibly TRBD2 on 7 matching bases. The clonotype was recovered from a human donor with multiple sclerosis. The CDR3 loop is CASRWGGASNEQFF. For the CDR3, the DNA is TGTGCCAGCAGGTGGGGGGGGGCATCCAATGAGCAGTTCTTC.